This TCR beta chain was observed in a study of PD-1 blockade in classical Hodgkin lymphoma. The J segment lost 6 bases and the V segment lost 6 bases, leaving 10 bases of the junction unmatched. The CDR3 loop spans 15 amino acids. Germline V gene lookup returns CDR1 SEHNR and CDR2 FQNEAQ (reference sequence). This clone was counted a few times. Its antigen is undetermined. Indicated time point: cycle 4 day 1 (C4D1), after around six weeks of nivolumab. No patient escaped relapse after autologous stem cell transplantation, and brentuximab vedotin exposure varied. Study-level points and caveats: It was CD4+ TCR diversity, not CD8+, that rose significantly by C4D1.

Produced via immunoSEQ multiplex PCR; TCRdb's table is partial and in-frame only. The repertoire includes some 34,000 clones, 70% to 80% of them detected once, and roughly 4% sits in the top ten. The TCR sequence derives from a human donor with classical Hodgkin lymphoma. The specimen comprised peripheral blood mononuclear cells (PBMCs), sampled before the fourth cycle of nivolumab. The chain combines TRBV7-9 with TRBJ2-3, with 9 positions matching TRBD1. The CDR3 DNA is TGTGCCAGCAGTTGGGACAGGGATGTCGCGGATACGCAGTATTTT. This encodes CASSWDRDVADTQYF.